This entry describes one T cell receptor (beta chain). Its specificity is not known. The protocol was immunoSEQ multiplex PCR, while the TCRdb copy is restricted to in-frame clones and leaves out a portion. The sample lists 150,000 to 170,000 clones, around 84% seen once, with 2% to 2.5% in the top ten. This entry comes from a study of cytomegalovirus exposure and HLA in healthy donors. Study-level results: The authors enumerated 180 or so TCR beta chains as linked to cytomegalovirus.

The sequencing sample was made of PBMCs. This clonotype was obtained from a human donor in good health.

DNA of the CDR3: TGCGCCAGCAGCTTGGTGGGACTAGCGGGGACAGATACGCAGTATTTT. Residues: CASSLVGLAGTDTQYF. The V and J genes are TRBV5-1 and TRBJ2-3, with 13 bases lining up with TRBD2. V was clipped by 0 bases and J by 3 bases; unmatched bases: 1. The CDR3 runs 16 residues. In germline, CDR1 is SGHRS, CDR2 YFSETQ.